Detailed here is one T cell receptor (beta chain). These data come from a study of blood T cell repertoires in COVID-19. Study summary: Acute and convalescent COVID-19 samples came from the United States, Italy and Spain.

V was clipped by 0 bases and J by 4 bases, with 7 bases between them. CDR1 is SGDLS, CDR2 YYNGEE, per germline. The CDR3 consists of 13 residues. Authors' analysis steps: By means of reference gene primer amplification, nucleated cell counts were estimated. This table comes from immunoSEQ multiplex PCR, and its TCRdb copy is limited to in-frame clones, with some not included. V, J and clone size were drawn from that table, and D and trimming were deduced from the DNA. The table has some 14,000 clones, approximately 86% seen once. The sample was peripheral blood. This sequence was found in a man older than 75 with acute or convalescent COVID-19. The chain carries TRBV9 and TRBJ2-5; D gene unclear. The CDR3 bases are TGTGCCAGCAGCGTAGTAGTTGGAGAGACCCAGTACTTC. Encoded protein: CASSVVVGETQYF.